The 30 T cell receptor beta chains reported below all come from one sample, sequenced in a study of T cell changes during pregnancy in multiple sclerosis. Sequencing was performed with immunoSEQ multiplex PCR; in TCRdb, only in-frame clones are kept and a portion is missing. The data contain tens of thousands of clones, approximately 93% of them singletons. The specimen comprised peripheral blood, sampled in the second trimester of pregnancy. The receptors originated from a female donor with multiple sclerosis, enrolled in a pregnancy study.

The chain employs TRBV19 and TRBJ1-5; 7 bases are a match to TRBD1. Germline CDR1 reads LNHDA; CDR2 reads SQIVND (reference sequence). This CDR3 is 16 amino acids long. The J segment lost 4 bases and the V segment lost 6 bases, leaving 12 bases of the junction unmatched. The CDR3 here is CASRPPTGYGNQPQHF. Written as DNA, the CDR3 is TGTGCCAGTAGACCCCCGACAGGGTACGGGAATCAGCCCCAGCATTTT.

The rearrangement joins TRBV11-3 to TRBJ2-1, with TRBD2 identical over 10 bases. J gave up 3 bases and V 0 bases, and 5 bases lay outside the gene matches. The CDR3 loop spans 17 amino acids. CDR1 is SGHNT and CDR2 is YENEEA in the germline V gene. CDR3: CASSLDGLAANYNEQFF. As DNA, the CDR3 is TGTGCCAGCAGCTTAGATGGACTAGCGGCGAACTACAATGAGCAGTTCTTC. Together with reference TRBV11-3 and TRBJ2-1, the CDR3 gives the full variable domain: EAGVVQSPRYKIIEKKQPVAFWCNPISGHNTLYWYLQNLGQGPELLIRYENEEAVDDSQLPKDRFSAERLKGVDSTLKIQPAELGDSAVYLCASSLDGLAANYNEQFFGPGTRLTVL.

The genes are TRBV7-8 and TRBJ2-1; TRBD2 agrees at 10 bases. J lost 12 bases, V lost 9 bases, and 11 bases had no gene match. In germline, CDR1 is SGHVS, CDR2 FQNEAQ. This CDR3 contains 13 residues. CDR3 sequence reads: CASRESGGAWQFF. The DNA of the CDR3 is TGTGCCAGTAGGGAGAGCGGGGGGGCATGGCAGTTCTTC.

This sequence joins TRBV4-1 and TRBJ2-2; 10 bases line up with TRBD2. Germline values: CDR1 MGHRA, CDR2 YSYEKL. The CDR3 is made up of 15 amino acids. Trimming cost V 1 base and J 6 bases; bases outside gene matches: 2. This CDR3 is CASSQGLAGAGELFF. The CDR3 bases are TGCGCCAGCAGCCAAGGACTAGCGGGCGCCGGGGAGCTGTTTTTT.

This chain joins TRBV6-1 and TRBJ2-7, with 7 bases lining up with TRBD1. The CDR3 has 12 amino acids. Trimming removed 4 bases from V and 3 bases from J; junction bases left unmatched: 0. The germline CDR1 and CDR2 sequences are MNHNS and SASEGT. CDR3 sequence: CASSGQGYEQYF. The CDR3 coding sequence is TGTGCCAGCAGTGGACAGGGCTACGAGCAGTACTTC.

V is TRBV19 and J is TRBJ1-2; D perhaps matches TRBD1 (5 bases). This CDR3 is 11 amino acids long. V lost 7 bases and J 2 bases, leaving 5 bases between the germline ends. Germline V gives CDR1 LNHDA, CDR2 SQIVND (reference sequence). The chain's CDR3 is CASTGNYGYTF. In nucleotides, the CDR3 is TGTGCCAGTACAGGGAACTATGGCTACACCTTC.

The CDR3 bases are TGTGCCAGCAGCTCGAGGGCAGATTCTAGCACAGATACGCAGTATTTT. Protein sequence: CASSSRADSSTDTQYF. The chain recombines TRBV11-2 with TRBJ2-3; D may be TRBD2 (5 bases). Looked up from germline, CDR1 is SGHAT and CDR2 is FQNNGV. The CDR3 covers 16 residues. The V end lost 4 bases, the J end lost 0 bases, and 14 bases lay between the germline ends.

This chain links TRBV27 with TRBJ1-1; 9 nucleotides line up with TRBD1. CDR1 is MNHEY, CDR2 SMNVEV, per germline (reference sequence). This CDR3 comprises 14 residues. J lost 4 bases, V lost 3 bases, and 3 bases had no gene match. CDR3: CASSLTGGSTEAFF. The CDR3 DNA follows: TGTGCCAGCAGTTTGACAGGGGGAAGCACTGAAGCTTTCTTT.

The V call is TRBV11-2, the J call TRBJ2-7; D perhaps matches TRBD2 (6 bases). V dropped 6 bases and J dropped 2 bases, with 20 bases sitting between them. CDR1 is SGHAT, CDR2 FQNNGV, per germline. This CDR3 spans 16 amino acids. The chain's CDR3 is CASSLAQEGPAYEQYF. The CDR3 nucleotides are TGTGCCAGCAGTCTAGCCCAGGAGGGGCCGGCCTACGAGCAGTACTTC.

The rearrangement links TRBV9 to TRBJ2-5, with TRBD1 as a possible D gene (5 bases). CDR1 SGDLS and CDR2 YYNGEE come from the germline V gene. CDR3 length equals 15 residues. With 2 bases removed from V and 2 bases from J, the gap between germline ends came to 13 bases. The CDR3 DNA follows: TGTGCCAGCAGCGTCCTCCAGGGTCCGCAAGAGACCCAGTACTTC. Translated, it gives CASSVLQGPQETQYF.

This rearrangement joins TRBV4-1 to TRBJ1-2; 9 nucleotides match TRBD1. In germline, CDR1 is MGHRA, CDR2 YSYEKL. The CDR3 contains 15 residues. Unmatched junction bases numbered 12, after V lost 5 bases and J lost 8 bases. This chain's CDR3 is CASSYRYTGGWGYTF. In DNA, the CDR3 is TGCGCCAGCAGCTACAGATATACAGGGGGCTGGGGCTACACCTTC.

This chain connects TRBV15 to TRBJ2-1, with 10 bases that match TRBD2. In germline, CDR1 is LNHNV, CDR2 YYDKDF (reference sequence). Losses at the gene ends were 0 bases for V and 4 bases for J; bases not matched to a gene: 3. The CDR3 has 16 amino acids. The CDR3 spells CATSRDRAGGYNEQFF. The DNA for the CDR3 is TGTGCCACCAGCAGAGATCGAGCGGGGGGGTACAATGAGCAGTTCTTC.

V usage is TRBV10-2 and J usage is TRBJ2-5; 9 nucleotides agree with TRBD2. The germline CDR1 and CDR2 sequences are WSHSY and SAAADI. This CDR3 comprises 15 residues. V gave up 3 bases and J gave up 2 bases; unmatched junction bases: 4. In DNA form, the CDR3 reads TGCGCCAGCAGTGACGCGGGGGGGATACAAGAGACCCAGTACTTC. It is translated as CASSDAGGIQETQYF.

The chain combines TRBV27 with TRBJ2-5, with D perhaps TRBD1 (7 bases). V was clipped by 6 bases and J by 2 bases, with 13 bases between them. Germline CDR1 is MNHEY and CDR2 is SMNVEV (reference sequence). The CDR3 is 14 amino acids. CDR3 in DNA: TGTGCCAGCAGCGGGGCAGGGGGGCAAGAGACCCAGTACTTC. This encodes CASSGAGGQETQYF.

In DNA, the CDR3 is TGTGCCAGCAGCGAAACCCCTTCGGGATACCTCTACAATGAGCAGTTCTTC. Translation gives CASSETPSGYLYNEQFF. The V call is TRBV9, the J call TRBJ2-1; the D gene is possibly TRBD2 (5 bases). This CDR3 comprises 17 residues. Germline CDR1 is SGDLS and CDR2 is YYNGEE. Trimming pared 3 bases from V and 3 bases from J, leaving 19 bases between.

V gene TRBV28 combines with J gene TRBJ2-1; weak D call: TRBD1 (6 bases). The germline V and J ends were trimmed by 6 bases and 2 bases, with 14 bases remaining between them. CDR3 size: 15 residues. Germline V CDR1 and CDR2: MDHEN, SYDVKM. The CDR3 protein is CASRTGRGAYNEQFF. The CDR3 nucleotides are TGTGCCAGCAGAACAGGGCGTGGGGCCTACAATGAGCAGTTCTTC.

V gene TRBV6-5 combines with J gene TRBJ2-7; D is possibly TRBD1 (6 bases). This CDR3 is built from 14 residues. The germline CDR1 and CDR2 sequences are MNHEY and SVGAGI. Here the CDR3 DNA reads TGTGCTACGCGCCTTGTCCAGGGGCGAAACGAGCAGTACTTC. Residues: CATRLVQGRNEQYF.

The CDR3: CASSWHGGGGYEQFF. CDR3 coding DNA: TGTGCCAGCAGCTGGCACGGCGGGGGGGGGTATGAGCAGTTCTTC. The rearrangement uses TRBV13 and TRBJ2-1, with TRBD2 matching over 9 bases. The CDR3 is 15 residues long. J lost 8 bases, V lost 4 bases, and 9 bases had no gene match. Per germline, CDR1 PRHDT and CDR2 FYEKMQ (reference sequence).

This clone was seen once. At one of its ends the junction is not consistent with the germline gene, which may arise from a read error. This chain uses TRBV4-1 with TRBJ2-3; weak D call: TRBD2 (6 bases). CDR3 length: 16 residues. Germline V lookup: CDR1 MGHRA, CDR2 YSYEKL. The CDR3, as DNA: TGCGCCAGCAGTCAAGGGTTCGGGGGAGACACAGATACGCAGTATTTT. Amino acid sequence: CASSQGFGGDTDTQYF.

The V call is TRBV6-5, the J call TRBJ2-3, with 9 bases lining up with TRBD1. CDR3 length: 16 amino acids. CDR1 and CDR2 from the germline V gene are MNHEY and SVGAGI. Unmatched junction bases numbered 11, after V lost 4 bases and J lost 6 bases. In nucleotides, the CDR3 is TGTGCCAGCAGTTCAGAAGTCCGGGACAGGGTGGATACGCAGTATTTT. Protein product: CASSSEVRDRVDTQYF.

V usage is TRBV5-6 and J usage is TRBJ2-7, with D perhaps matching TRBD1 (6 bases). Germline-derived CDR1 and CDR2 are SGHDT and YYEEEE. The length of the CDR3 is 14 residues. V dropped 0 bases and J dropped 2 bases, with 9 bases sitting between them. As DNA, the CDR3 is TGTGCCAGCAGCTTGGCCAGGGGACCCTACGAGCAGTACTTC. The encoded protein is CASSLARGPYEQYF. The variable domain in full, completed from reference TRBV5-6 and TRBJ2-7, reads DAGVTQSPTHLIKTRGQQVTLRCSPKSGHDTVSWYQQALGQGPQFIFQYYEEEERQRGNFPDRFSGHQFPNYSSELNVNALLLGDSALYLCASSLARGPYEQYFGPGTRLTVT.

The V call is TRBV7-2, the J call TRBJ2-2; the match to TRBD1 covers 11 bases. After removal of 5 bases from V and 0 bases from J, the junction contained 8 bases not matched to a gene. Per germline, CDR1 SGHTA and CDR2 FQGNSA. The CDR3 loop spans 18 amino acids. CDR3 sequence: CASSTGQGGFTNTGELFF. CDR3 in DNA: TGTGCCAGCAGCACGGGACAGGGGGGTTTTACGAACACCGGGGAGCTGTTTTTT.

The table lists this clone with a count of one. The chain links TRBV7-2 to TRBJ1-1; 7 positions match TRBD1. This CDR3 region has 14 residues. Germline trimming cut 5 bases from V and 3 bases from J; bases unmatched to any gene: 6. Germline lookup yields CDR1 SGHTA and CDR2 FQGNSA. This CDR3 is CASSTRQGYTEAFF. The CDR3 DNA sequence: TGTGCCAGCAGCACTAGACAGGGCTACACTGAAGCTTTCTTT.

The chain recombines TRBV2 with TRBJ1-4; no clear D gene. This CDR3 contains 16 residues. Trimming took 4 bases from V and 0 from J, leaving 12 bases between them. Germline V gives CDR1 SNHLY, CDR2 FYNNEI. The CDR3: CASSGWLRATNEKLFF. The CDR3 DNA reads TGTGCCAGCAGTGGGTGGCTGCGGGCAACTAATGAAAAACTGTTTTTT. Drawing the rest from reference TRBV2 and TRBJ1-4, the complete variable domain is EPEVTQTPSHQVTQMGQEVILRCVPISNHLYFYWYRQILGQKVEFLVSFYNNEISEKSEIFDDQFSVERPDGSNFTLKIRSTKLEDSAMYFCASSGWLRATNEKLFFGSGTQLSVL.

The V gene is TRBV9, the J gene TRBJ2-2, with D possibly matching TRBD1 (6 bases). V lost 2 bases and J 4 bases, leaving 12 bases between the germline ends. This CDR3 contains 15 residues. Germline assignment: CDR1 SGDLS and CDR2 YYNGEE. The CDR3 coding sequence is TGTGCCAGCAGCGTCCAAGTACAGGGCACCGGGGAGCTGTTTTTT. It codes for CASSVQVQGTGELFF.

The table lists this clone with a few counts. CDR3 sequence: CSVGDAEGGYTF. The CDR3, as DNA: TGCAGCGTTGGTGACGCGGAGGGTGGCTACACCTTC. The chain combines TRBV29-1 with TRBJ1-2; D unresolved. The CDR3 has 12 residues. V lost 4 bases and J lost 7, with 13 bases in between. Germline lookup yields CDR1 SQVTM and CDR2 ANQGSEA.

The chain employs TRBV27 and TRBJ1-6; 8 nucleotides match TRBD1. The CDR3 contains 15 residues. Trimming cost V 10 bases and J 5 bases; bases outside gene matches: 10. In germline, CDR1 is MNHEY, CDR2 SMNVEV (reference sequence). CDR3 DNA sequence: TGTGCCACCTACCCCGGGACAGGAAATAATTCACCCCTCCACTTT. Encoded protein: CATYPGTGNNSPLHF.

The chain links TRBV18 to TRBJ2-1; 13 bases line up with TRBD2. The CDR3 has 15 amino acids. The J segment lost 12 bases and the V segment lost 4 bases, leaving 9 bases of the junction unmatched. Looked up from germline, CDR1 is KGHSH and CDR2 is LQKENI. The CDR3 is CASSQGTSGIMTQFF. In nucleotides, the CDR3 is TGTGCCAGCTCACAGGGGACTAGCGGGATAATGACGCAGTTCTTC.

The chain employs TRBV29-1 and TRBJ1-2, with 7 nucleotides matching TRBD1. The V and J ends lost 3 bases and 1 base, in that order; junction bases with no gene match: 5. This CDR3 is built from 14 residues. Looked up from germline, CDR1 is SQVTM and CDR2 is ANQGSEA. In DNA, the CDR3 is TGCAGCGTTGAGGAGGGGGCCAATAACTATGGCTACACCTTC. Encoded protein: CSVEEGANNYGYTF. Looking up the rest from reference TRBV29-1 and TRBJ1-2 gives the full variable domain: SAVISQKPSRDICQRGTSLTIQCQVDSQVTMMFWYRQQPGQSLTLIATANQGSEATYESGFVIDKFPISRPNLTFSTLTVSNMSPEDSSIYLCSVEEGANNYGYTFGSGTRLTVV.

The V and J genes are TRBV18 and TRBJ2-5; 8 nucleotides line up with TRBD2. Germline V gene sequence: CDR1 KGHSH, CDR2 LQKENI. The CDR3 runs 15 residues. V lost 2 bases, J lost 4 bases, and 6 bases stayed unmatched. CDR3 DNA sequence: TGTGCCAGCTCACCAAGCGGGGGCCGGACAGAGACCCAGTACTTC. Protein: CASSPSGGRTETQYF.